These 13 T cell receptor beta chains came from one sample sequenced in a study of blood T cell repertoires in COVID-19. Profiling relied on immunoSEQ multiplex PCR, and the TCRdb table lists in-frame clones only, not all of them. The sample has some 400,000 clones, 80% to 90% seen once; the top ten hold roughly 1.1%. Sequencing was done on a sample of PBMCs or T cells enriched from blood (not recorded which). Source of these receptors: a man younger than 40 who had recovered from COVID-19.

A word on this clone: The same CDR3 is also encoded by other DNA sequences in this sample. This chain joins TRBV6-5 and TRBJ1-2; no clear D. Trimming cost V 2 bases and J 4 bases, with 8 bases left between them. This CDR3 has 13 amino acids. The germline gives CDR1 MNHEY, CDR2 SVGAGI. In DNA, the CDR3 is TGTGCCAGCAGTTACCGGGATTCCTATGGCTACACCTTC. Translating it yields CASSYRDSYGYTF.

The J gene is TRBJ2-5, the V gene TRBV5-6, with D possibly being TRBD2 (5 bases). The V end was cut by 2 bases, the J end by 5 bases, with 10 bases between. The CDR3 length is 13 residues. Germline assignment: CDR1 SGHDT and CDR2 YYEEEE. The CDR3 nucleotides read TGTGCCAGCAGCTTACTAGGGTCGGAGACCCAGTACTTC. It encodes CASSLLGSETQYF.

This chain uses TRBV19 with TRBJ1-1, with TRBD1 matching over 9 bases. The germline CDR1 and CDR2 sequences are LNHDA and SQIVND (reference sequence). CDR3 length equals 14 residues. Trimming removed 3 bases from V and 5 bases from J; junction bases left unmatched: 4. The CDR3 loop reads CASSILGQGTEAFF. CDR3 nucleotides: TGTGCCAGTAGTATCCTAGGACAGGGGACTGAAGCTTTCTTT. The full variable domain, its missing parts supplied by reference TRBV19 and TRBJ1-1, is DGGITQSPKYLFRKEGQNVTLSCEQNLNHDAMYWYRQDPGQGLRLIYYSQIVNDFQKGDIAEGYSVSREKKESFPLTVTSAQKNPTAFYLCASSILGQGTEAFFGQGTRLTVV.

This chain uses TRBV7-2 with TRBJ1-5; D gene ambiguous. The V and J ends lost 1 base and 4 bases respectively, with 11 bases between them. Looked up from germline, CDR1 is SGHTA and CDR2 is FQGNSA. CDR3 length: 15 residues. CDR3 residues: CASSLVSQANQPQHF. CDR3 bases: TGTGCCAGCAGCTTAGTCTCCCAGGCGAATCAGCCCCAGCATTTT.

The genes are TRBV7-6 and TRBJ2-1; TRBD1 agrees at 8 bases. Trimming cost V 3 bases and J 6 bases; bases outside gene matches: 10. This CDR3 has 16 amino acids. Germline lookup yields CDR1 SGHVS and CDR2 FNYEAQ. CDR3 in amino acids: CASSLNDRGQLNEQFF. CDR3 nucleotides: TGTGCCAGCAGCTTGAACGACAGGGGACAGCTCAATGAGCAGTTCTTC.

The chain uses TRBV29-1 and TRBJ2-7, with TRBD1 as a possible D gene (5 bases). Germline V gene lookup returns CDR1 SQVTM and CDR2 ANQGSEA. The V end was cut by 7 bases, the J end by 2 bases, with 12 bases between. The CDR3 has 12 amino acids. In nucleotides, the CDR3 is TGCAGCGCGCGAAGCAGGGCCTACGAGCAGTACTTC. Its translation: CSARSRAYEQYF.

The chain uses TRBV11-2 and TRBJ2-1; a weak D match, TRBD2 (5 bases). V gave up 0 bases and J gave up 2 bases, with 11 bases separating them. Germline V gene sequence: CDR1 SGHAT, CDR2 FQNNGV. The CDR3 length is 16 residues. CDR3 sequence reads: CASSLDPLAAYNEQFF. CDR3 DNA sequence: TGTGCCAGCAGCTTAGACCCCCTAGCAGCCTACAATGAGCAGTTCTTC.

The gene calls are TRBV19 and TRBJ2-7; possibly TRBD1 for D (5 bases). The V and J ends lost 6 bases and 5 bases respectively, with 14 bases between them. Germline V gives CDR1 LNHDA, CDR2 SQIVND (reference sequence). The CDR3 runs to 13 residues. The CDR3 sequence: CASRSLGVDEQYF. The CDR3 DNA sequence: TGTGCCAGTAGGTCTTTAGGGGTAGACGAGCAGTACTTC.

This sequence joins TRBV30 and TRBJ2-6; a weak D match, TRBD1 (5 bases). The CDR3 runs to 14 residues. Germline V gene data show CDR1 as GTSNPN and CDR2 as SVGIG (reference sequence). The V and J ends lost 3 bases and 0 bases respectively, with 6 bases between them. The CDR3 nucleotides are TGTGCCTGGAGAAGGGGCTCTGGGGCCAACGTCCTGACTTTC. This encodes CAWRRGSGANVLTF. Supplemented by reference TRBV30 and TRBJ2-6, the full variable domain reads SQTIHQWPATLVQPVGSPLSLECTVEGTSNPNLYWYRQAAGRGLQLLFYSVGIGQISSEVPQNLSASRPQDRQFILSSKKLLLSDSGFYLCAWRRGSGANVLTFGAGSRLTVL.

The CDR3 loop is CASSPGQAPNQPQHF. The DNA of the CDR3 is TGTGCCAGCAGCCCGGGACAAGCTCCGAATCAGCCCCAGCATTTT. The chain has TRBV7-2 and TRBJ1-5; weak D call: TRBD1 (6 bases). CDR3 length: 15 residues. V lost 5 bases, J lost 4 bases, and 15 bases lay in between. Germline CDR1 SGHTA, CDR2 FQGNSA. Variable domain in full (rest from reference TRBV7-2 and TRBJ1-5): GAGVSQSPSNKVTEKGKDVELRCDPISGHTALYWYRQSLGQGLEFLIYFQGNSAPDKSGLPSDRFSAERTGGSVSTLTIQRTQQEDSAVYLCASSPGQAPNQPQHFGDGTRLSIL.

The V call is TRBV12-5, the J call TRBJ1-1, with TRBD1 as a possible D gene (6 bases). The CDR3 is 15 amino acids. The germline V and J ends were trimmed by 1 base and 4 bases, with 13 bases remaining between them. Germline loops: CDR1 LGHNT, CDR2 FRNRAP. This CDR3 reads CASGLDREYGTEAFF. The CDR3 DNA reads TGTGCTAGTGGTTTGGACAGGGAATACGGCACTGAAGCTTTCTTT.

J is TRBJ2-1 and V is TRBV7-2; weak D call: TRBD2 (6 bases). Germline V gives CDR1 SGHTA, CDR2 FQGNSA. The CDR3 is 16 amino acids. Trimming removed 2 bases at V and 1 base at J, with 12 bases between. CDR3 amino acids: CASSLLPSGSYNEQFF. The CDR3, as DNA: TGTGCCAGCAGCTTACTACCCAGCGGGTCCTACAATGAGCAGTTCTTC.

The chain recombines TRBV3-1 (or the pseudogene TRBV3-2) with TRBJ2-2; 10 nucleotides align to TRBD2. The ends lost 4 bases at V and 8 bases at J; junction bases unmatched: 7. The germline V gene encodes CDR1 LGHDT and CDR2 YNNKEL (reference sequence). The length of the CDR3 is 15 residues. In DNA, the CDR3 is TGTGCCAGCAGCCTTCCAAGCGGGAGGGTAGGGGAGCTGTTTTTT. It specifies CASSLPSGRVGELFF.